The rows below give T cell receptor beta chains drawn from one sample of a study of T cells after yellow fever vaccination. TCRdb re-analysed the 5' RACE reads in MiXCR, keeping a single row per CDR3 protein. The repertoire includes about 300,000 distinct CDR3 sequences, around 7% of them detected once, and 15% to 20% sits in the top ten. Sample: PBMCs, taken 45 days after the first yellow fever vaccination. The receptors derive from a man aged 18 to 30 who received the YFV17D yellow fever vaccine. Each CDR3 is given with its conserved first and last residue. A D gene is named only where the DNA matches it firmly. Clone size is given for some rows only: seen once, a few or many times, or a class if the clone is expanded.

many | NA | TRBJ2-3 | TRBV20-1 | TGCAGTGCCCTTAGCACAGATACGCATACGCAGTATTTT | CSALSTDTHTQYF
NA | NA | TRBJ2-5 | TRBV28 | TGTGCCAGCAGGCGTCGAACAGGCCAAGAGACCCAGTACTTC | CASRRRTGQETQYF
many | NA | TRBJ2-3 | TRBV20-1 | TGCAGTGCTAGAGGCCCGACTGGGGGTACAGATACGCAGTATTTT | CSARGPTGGTDTQYF
NA | NA | TRBJ1-5 | TRBV12-3/TRBV12-4 | TGTGCCAGCAGCTCTACACGAGGTCTCGGCGGGCCCCAGCATTTT | CASSSTRGLGGPQHF
NA | NA | TRBJ1-4 | TRBV5-1 | TGCGCCAGCAGCTTGGTCCTGGGGGCTAATGAAAAACTGTTTTTT | CASSLVLGANEKLFF
few | NA | TRBJ2-2 | TRBV7-6 | TGTGCCAGCAGCTTTGTGCGACAGGGACTCACCGGGGAGCTGTTTTTT | CASSFVRQGLTGELFF
many | TRBD1 | TRBJ2-3 | TRBV12-3/TRBV12-4 | TGTGCCAGCAGTCGACCCAGGGGGCCACGTGCAGATACGCAGTATTTT | CASSRPRGPRADTQYF
NA | TRBD1 | TRBJ2-7 | TRBV5-1 | TGCGCCAGCAGCTTGGCCGGGACAGGCATGGGCTACGAGCAGTACTTC | CASSLAGTGMGYEQYF
few | TRBD2 | TRBJ2-5 | TRBV11-2 | TGTGCCAGCAGCCCCAGGCCGGGACTAGCGGGAGCCTGGGAGACCCAGTACTTC | CASSPRPGLAGAWETQYF
NA | NA | TRBJ2-1 | TRBV7-9 | TGTGCCAGCAGCTTAGCGGGTCGTAATGAGCAGTTCTTC | CASSLAGRNEQFF
NA | TRBD2 | TRBJ2-3 | TRBV20-1 | TGCAGCGTCAGGCTAGCGGGGGGCCCAGATACGCAGTATTTT | CSVRLAGGPDTQYF